These 21 T cell receptor beta chains came from one sample sequenced in a study of vaccination effects on CD4 cells after COVID-19. Antigens of these TCRs are unknown. Sequenced by immunoSEQ multiplex PCR; TCRdb stores in-frame clones only, minus some. There are about 27,000 clones in the sample; about 83% occur only once, and approximately 1.4% lies in the top ten. ViraFEST expansion of antigen-specific CD4+ T cells with viral peptide pools preceded sequencing. The authors isolated CD4+ T cells after around 11 days of culture. Each participant was administered two doses of either the BNT162b2 or the mRNA-1273 vaccine. The specimen comprised CD4+ T cells from PBMCs cultured with HCoV-NL63 spike peptides, sampled after COVID-19 vaccination. The receptors here all came from a human donor who received a COVID-19 vaccine. Some clones in this sample may be carry-over from other donors' samples.

The V and J genes are TRBV9 and TRBJ2-2, with 13 positions matching TRBD2. Germline V gene sequence: CDR1 SGDLS, CDR2 YYNGEE. The CDR3 has 17 residues. V lost 3 bases and J lost 1; bases outside the gene matches: 3. DNA of the CDR3: TGTGCCAGCAGCGCATGGACTAGCGGGGGGAACACCGGGGAGCTGTTTTTT. This translates into CASSAWTSGGNTGELFF. Complete variable domain (other parts from reference TRBV9 and TRBJ2-2): DSGVTQTPKHLITATGQRVTLRCSPRSGDLSVYWYQQSLDQGLQFLIQYYNGEERAKGNILERFSAQQFPDLHSELNLSSLELGDSALYFCASSAWTSGGNTGELFFGEGSRLTVL.

The gene calls are TRBV19 and TRBJ1-4, with unresolved D. With 2 bases removed from V and 7 bases from J, the gap between germline ends came to 14 bases. This CDR3 contains 15 residues. Germline V gives CDR1 LNHDA, CDR2 SQIVND (reference sequence). CDR3 in amino acids: CASSITAGWSEKLFF. CDR3 in DNA: TGTGCCAGTAGTATAACGGCAGGATGGAGTGAAAAACTGTTTTTT.

This clone came up a few times. The J gene is TRBJ1-6, the V gene TRBV7-3, with a possible D match to TRBD1 (6 bases). In germline, CDR1 is SGHTA, CDR2 FQGTGA. This CDR3 is 16 amino acids long. Trimming shortened V by 2 bases and J by 9 bases, and 17 bases separated the two germline ends. CDR3 residues: CASSLQGRGSSSPLHF. The DNA of the CDR3 is TGTGCCAGCAGCTTACAGGGCAGGGGTTCATCTTCACCCCTCCACTTT.

The chain couples TRBV27 to TRBJ2-4; TRBD1 aligns across 8 bases. CDR1 is MNHEY and CDR2 is SMNVEV in the germline V gene (reference sequence). The CDR3 contains 14 residues. V lost 10 bases, J lost 7 bases, and 12 bases stayed unmatched. The CDR3 nucleotides read TGTGCCACCAGCCAAGGACAGGGAGTGAACATTCAGTACTTC. Translating gives CATSQGQGVNIQYF.

The V gene is TRBV24-1, the J gene TRBJ2-3; D is uncertain. Germline-derived CDR1 and CDR2 are KGHDR and SFDVKD. The CDR3 contains 17 residues. V lost 4 bases, J lost 2 bases, and 18 bases lay in between. DNA of the CDR3: TGTGCCACCAGTGACCAGGACCGAAGTCTATACACAGATACGCAGTATTTT. Its translation is CATSDQDRSLYTDTQYF.

The chain joins TRBV18 to TRBJ1-5; D unclear. The CDR3 runs to 13 residues. Germline V CDR1 and CDR2: KGHSH, LQKENI. The ends were cut back, 3 bases at V and 5 bases at J, with 8 bases in the middle. This chain's CDR3 is CASSPLKDQPQHF. The CDR3 DNA reads TGTGCCAGCTCACCTTTGAAGGATCAGCCCCAGCATTTT.

By frequency in the sample, this clone is medium-sized (0.01 to 0.1%). The rearrangement uses TRBV9 and TRBJ2-5; D may correspond to TRBD1 or TRBD2 (5 bases each). V lost 0 bases, J lost 0 bases, and 6 bases lay in between. CDR1 is SGDLS and CDR2 is YYNGEE in the germline V gene. The length of the CDR3 is 14 residues. The CDR3 DNA reads TGTGCCAGCAGCGTAGGGGACCACCAAGAGACCCAGTACTTC. This encodes CASSVGDHQETQYF.

There are a few counts of this clone. This chain's CDR3 is CASSQDRDRTSYEQYV. In DNA, the CDR3 is TGCGCCAGCAGCCAAGATCGGGACAGGACCTCCTACGAGCAGTACGTC. The chain is built from TRBV4-1 and TRBJ2-7, with TRBD1 matching over 8 bases. V trimming: 0 bases; J trimming: 0 bases; junction bases outside the gene matches: 4. Germline values: CDR1 MGHRA, CDR2 YSYEKL. The CDR3 runs to 16 residues.

The rearrangement uses TRBV25-1 and TRBJ1-4, with TRBD1 matching 10 bases. Germline V gene data show CDR1 as MGHDK and CDR2 as SYGVNS. Trimming took 4 bases from V and 11 from J; bases not matched to a gene: 7. The CDR3 has 14 residues. The CDR3 here is CASSADRGNVKLFF. The CDR3 DNA reads as TGTGCCAGCAGTGCGGACAGGGGGAATGTGAAACTGTTTTTT.

The V call is TRBV24-1, the J call TRBJ2-1; 8 nucleotides align to TRBD2. The V and J ends lost 4 bases and 7 bases, in that order; junction bases with no gene match: 5. The CDR3 is 14 residues long. Germline V gene sequence: CDR1 KGHDR, CDR2 SFDVKD. The CDR3 loop is CATSDPGRDNEQFF. The DNA of the CDR3 is TGTGCCACCAGTGACCCCGGGAGGGATAATGAGCAGTTCTTC.

The DNA for the CDR3 is TGTGCCAGCAGTTATGGTGGGGCGAACACTGAAGCTTTCTTT. Translation gives CASSYGGANTEAFF. The chain couples TRBV6-2 or TRBV6-3 to TRBJ1-1; D possibly corresponds to TRBD1 (5 bases). V lost 3 bases, J lost 1 base, and 9 bases lay in between. The germline V gene has CDR1 MNHEY and CDR2 SVGEGT. CDR3 length equals 14 residues.

The rearrangement uses TRBV18 and TRBJ2-7; 8 bases agree with TRBD1. V shed 1 base, J shed 5 bases, and the junction held 7 bases outside the gene matches. Germline-derived CDR1 and CDR2 are KGHSH and LQKENI. The CDR3 has 15 amino acids. Here the CDR3 DNA reads TGTGCCAGCTCACCACATCCAGGGGGCGGCGACGAGCAGTACGTC. Protein product: CASSPHPGGGDEQYV.

This chain joins TRBV7-3 and TRBJ2-2; no firm D call. V gave up 3 bases and J gave up 1 base, with 6 bases separating them. The CDR3 consists of 14 residues. The germline gives CDR1 SGHTA, CDR2 FQGTGA. The CDR3 protein is CASSLYENTGELFF. The DNA for the CDR3 is TGTGCCAGCAGCTTGTACGAGAACACCGGGGAGCTGTTTTTT.

V is TRBV11-2 and J is TRBJ2-5; weak D call: TRBD1 (5 bases). The CDR3 is 16 amino acids. Germline lookup yields CDR1 SGHAT and CDR2 FQNNGV. The V gene lost 5 bases and the J gene lost 5 bases, with 21 bases spanning the gap. The CDR3: CASSPTPGSRVETQYF. CDR3 bases: TGTGCCAGCAGCCCGACCCCAGGGTCCCGGGTGGAGACCCAGTACTTC. The complete variable domain, with remaining parts taken from reference TRBV11-2 and TRBJ2-5, reads EAGVAQSPRYKIIEKRQSVAFWCNPISGHATLYWYQQILGQGPKLLIQFQNNGVVDDSQLPKDRFSAERLKGVDSTLKIQPAKLEDSAVYLCASSPTPGSRVETQYFGPGTRLLVL.

The rearrangement uses TRBV7-8 and TRBJ1-4; D may be TRBD1 (5 bases). Germline CDR1 reads SGHVS; CDR2 reads FQNEAQ. The V end was cut by 5 bases, the J end by 1 base, with 14 bases between. CDR3 length equals 16 residues. CDR3 sequence reads: CASSRTRGVTNEKLFF. CDR3 nucleotides: TGTGCCAGCAGCCGGACTAGGGGAGTAACTAATGAAAAACTGTTTTTT. Together with reference TRBV7-8 and TRBJ1-4, the CDR3 gives the full variable domain: GAGVSQSPRYKVAKRGQDVALRCDPISGHVSLFWYQQALGQGPEFLTYFQNEAQLDKSGLPSDRFFAERPEGSVSTLKIQRTQQEDSAVYLCASSRTRGVTNEKLFFGSGTQLSVL.

The chain employs TRBV6-5 and TRBJ1-5; TRBD1 matches at 8 bases. The CDR3 is 15 residues long. With V trimmed by 10 bases and J by 0 bases, 8 bases remained unmatched. Germline V lookup: CDR1 MNHEY, CDR2 SVGAGI. In DNA form, the CDR3 reads TGTGCCACCGGACAGGGACTCTATAGCAATCAGCCCCAGCATTTT. The encoded protein is CATGQGLYSNQPQHF.

The table lists this clone with a few counts. As DNA, the CDR3 is TGTGCCAGCAGCTCCCTAGCGGGCCCTACCTACGAGCAGTACGTC. Translating gives CASSSLAGPTYEQYV. This chain joins TRBV7-2 and TRBJ2-7, with 8 positions matching TRBD2. Germline values: CDR1 SGHTA, CDR2 FQGNSA. V was pared by 4 bases and J by 2 bases, with 7 bases of the junction left unmatched. The CDR3 sequence is 15 residues long.

The chain has TRBV5-1 and TRBJ2-6; D unclear. The CDR3 consists of 15 residues. V dropped 0 bases and J dropped 4 bases, with 8 bases sitting between them. Germline V gene sequence: CDR1 SGHRS, CDR2 YFSETQ. CDR3 residues: CASSLVPSGANVLTF. The CDR3 region has the DNA TGCGCCAGCAGCTTGGTTCCATCCGGGGCCAACGTCCTGACTTTC.

Here the CDR3 DNA reads TGTGCCAGCAGTACTATAGACCGTCCAATCTATGGCTACACCTTC. Translation: CASSTIDRPIYGYTF. This sequence joins TRBV6-6 and TRBJ1-2; D unclear. Per the germline V gene, CDR1 is MNHNY and CDR2 is SVGAGI (reference sequence). Trimming removed 5 bases at V and 4 bases at J, with 17 bases between. The CDR3 sequence is 15 residues long.

The gene calls are TRBV4-3 and TRBJ2-3; 7 nucleotides agree with TRBD2. The CDR3 runs to 16 residues. Losses at the gene ends were 1 base for V and 1 base for J; bases not matched to a gene: 5. The germline gives CDR1 LGHNA, CDR2 YSLEER. The CDR3 spells CASSQVYAGGTDTQYF. Written as DNA, the CDR3 is TGCGCCAGCAGCCAAGTCTACGCGGGGGGCACAGATACGCAGTATTTT.

The genes are TRBV10-2 and TRBJ1-1; no firm D call. CDR3 size: 12 residues. Trimming cost V 5 bases and J 1 base, with 5 bases left between them. Germline V gene lookup returns CDR1 WSHSY and CDR2 SAAADI. CDR3 nucleotides: TGCGCCAGCAGTACATGGAACACTGAAGCTTTCTTT. This sequence encodes CASSTWNTEAFF.